Presented here are 19 T cell receptor beta chains from one specimen sequenced in a study of cytomegalovirus exposure and HLA in healthy donors (dated by TCRdb to the late 2010s). The method behind the library was the immunoSEQ multiplex PCR assay. For the multiplex PCR, a mixture combining 60 forward primers for TCR Vbeta segments and 13 reverse primers for TCR Jbeta segments was used. TCRdb took over this immuneACCESS table, retaining in-frame rearrangements with V and J assigned. Such tables are incomplete; in checked studies, under half of the missing clones stem from an unresolved V gene, and the remainder is unexplained. In this sample the table shows about 130,000 clones, around 72% of which occur a single time. Approximately 2.9% of the sample lies in the top ten. The sample consisted of PBMCs. The receptors here all came from a human donor in good health.

CDR3 region: CAWTGTGVHEQYF. CDR3 nucleotides: TGTGCCTGGACCGGGACAGGGGTCCACGAGCAGTACTTC. This chain uses TRBV30 with TRBJ2-7; 10 bases are shared with TRBD1. Losses at the gene ends were 4 bases for V and 5 bases for J; bases not matched to a gene: 5. CDR3 length equals 13 residues. Germline V gives CDR1 GTSNPN, CDR2 SVGIG (reference sequence).

The V call is TRBV9, the J call TRBJ2-1; 7 bases fit TRBD2. Germline V lookup: CDR1 SGDLS, CDR2 YYNGEE. V gave up 0 bases and J gave up 5 bases; unmatched junction bases: 5. The CDR3 length is 15 residues. The CDR3 nucleotides are TGTGCCAGCAGCGTAGAGGGAGGGAGAGACAATGAGCAGTTCTTC. Translated: CASSVEGGRDNEQFF.

The V gene is TRBV6-4, the J gene TRBJ2-2, with TRBD1 as a possible D gene (6 bases). Germline CDR1 is MRHNA and CDR2 is SNTAGT. With 6 bases removed from V and 4 bases from J, the gap between germline ends came to 12 bases. This CDR3 region has 14 residues. This CDR3 is CASRPDSPTGELFF. The CDR3 region has the DNA TGTGCCAGCAGGCCGGACAGCCCCACCGGGGAGCTGTTTTTT.

The chain is built from TRBV9 and TRBJ2-7, with D perhaps matching TRBD1 (5 bases). Germline V lookup: CDR1 SGDLS, CDR2 YYNGEE. The CDR3 loop spans 14 amino acids. V shed 2 bases and J shed 1 base, with 10 bases lying between them. The CDR3 bases are TGTGCCAGCAGCGTGGAGCAGGGTTCCTACGAGCAGTACTTC. Protein sequence: CASSVEQGSYEQYF.

CDR3 nucleotides: TGTGCCAGCAGCTTAACAACAGGGGGCTTTGGCTACACCTTC. It translates to CASSLTTGGFGYTF. The V and J genes are TRBV7-9 and TRBJ1-2; 9 nucleotides line up with TRBD1. Germline assignment: CDR1 SEHNR and CDR2 FQNEAQ (reference sequence). CDR3 length: 14 amino acids. The V and J ends lost 2 bases and 7 bases, in that order; junction bases with no gene match: 5.

V usage is TRBV5-6 and J usage is TRBJ1-5; D perhaps matches TRBD1 (6 bases). CDR3 length: 15 amino acids. Germline assignment: CDR1 SGHDT and CDR2 YYEEEE. Trimming took 2 bases from V and 3 from J, leaving 12 bases between them. This CDR3 is CASSLQGTANQPQHF. In nucleotides, the CDR3 is TGTGCCAGCAGCTTACAGGGCACAGCCAATCAGCCCCAGCATTTT.

The chain joins TRBV4-2 to TRBJ2-5; maybe TRBD2 (6 bases). The CDR3 totals 13 residues. Germline values: CDR1 LGHNA, CDR2 YNFKEQ. Trimming pared 0 bases from V and 5 bases from J, leaving 7 bases between. The CDR3 spells CASSQELAETQYF. In nucleotides, the CDR3 is TGTGCCAGCAGCCAAGAGCTAGCGGAGACCCAGTACTTC.

The chain is built from TRBV11-2 and TRBJ1-2; 7 positions agree with TRBD1. The V gene end was trimmed by 0 bases and the J gene end by 4 bases; junction bases not matched to a gene: 5. The CDR3 contains 15 residues. Germline loops: CDR1 SGHAT, CDR2 FQNNGV. CDR3 nucleotides: TGTGCCAGCAGCTTAGAGGGCAGGGGGTTCTATGGCTACACCTTC. Amino acids: CASSLEGRGFYGYTF.

CDR3 bases: TGTGCCTGGAGTGGGACAAGCTTGGAGACCCAGTACTTC. This gives the protein CAWSGTSLETQYF. The chain joins TRBV30 to TRBJ2-5; D might be TRBD1 (5 bases). Trimming shortened V by 1 base and J by 5 bases, and 11 bases separated the two germline ends. Germline CDR1 reads GTSNPN; CDR2 reads SVGIG (reference sequence). The CDR3 spans 13 residues.

This rearrangement joins TRBV18 to TRBJ2-7; 8 bases agree with TRBD2. Germline V CDR1 and CDR2: KGHSH, LQKENI. The V segment lost 2 bases and the J segment 0 bases; nucleotides outside the gene matches: 6. CDR3 length equals 16 residues. The CDR3 DNA reads as TGTGCCAGCTCACCAGGACGGGGGGGTCCCTCCTACGAGCAGTACTTC. This translates into CASSPGRGGPSYEQYF.

The rearrangement uses TRBV7-2 and TRBJ1-5; D remains ambiguous. CDR3 length: 15 amino acids. Trimming shortened V by 5 bases and J by 6 bases, and 17 bases separated the two germline ends. Germline CDR1 is SGHTA and CDR2 is FQGNSA. The CDR3 loop reads CASSPTGSAGQPQHF. The CDR3 bases are TGTGCCAGCAGCCCCACCGGGAGCGCCGGTCAGCCCCAGCATTTT.

The rearrangement joins TRBV6-1 to TRBJ2-1; the match to TRBD1 covers 10 bases. The CDR3 totals 15 residues. The V segment lost 6 bases and the J segment 7 bases; nucleotides outside the gene matches: 9. Per germline, CDR1 MNHNS and CDR2 SASEGT. The CDR3 is CASSLRDRGTNEQFF. CDR3 DNA sequence: TGTGCCAGCAGCCTCCGGGACAGGGGCACAAATGAGCAGTTCTTC.

In this sample, this clone turned up a few times. The chain is built from TRBV27 and TRBJ2-1; TRBD1 matches at 10 bases. The V and J ends lost 5 bases and 6 bases, in that order; junction bases with no gene match: 13. This CDR3 comprises 17 residues. Germline lookup yields CDR1 MNHEY and CDR2 SMNVEV (reference sequence). CDR3 nucleotides: TGTGCCAGCAGTCTACTCGGGACCGGGACAGGGGTCAATGAGCAGTTCTTC. Its translation is CASSLLGTGTGVNEQFF.

This clone has only a few counts. This chain links TRBV2 with TRBJ2-7; possibly TRBD2 for D (6 bases). V lost 6 bases and J lost 7, with 22 bases in between. CDR1 is SNHLY, CDR2 FYNNEI, per germline. The CDR3 has 15 amino acids. The CDR3 reads CASRTGLLGSTEQYF. For the CDR3, the DNA is TGTGCCAGCAGGACTGGACTACTTGGTTCTACGGAGCAGTACTTC.

This clone came up once. The V and J genes are TRBV30 and TRBJ1-2; 8 bases agree with TRBD1. The germline V gene encodes CDR1 GTSNPN and CDR2 SVGIG (reference sequence). The CDR3 spans 15 residues. Unmatched junction bases numbered 11, after V lost 3 bases and J lost 5 bases. CDR3 DNA sequence: TGTGCCTGGAGCCCGCCAGGGACAGGAGGTTATGGCTACACCTTC. Translating it yields CAWSPPGTGGYGYTF.

This clone was picked up one time. The rearrangement links TRBV27 to TRBJ1-1, with TRBD1 identical over 7 bases. The CDR3 is 14 amino acids. J was trimmed by 0 bases and V by 6 bases; bases with no gene match: 4. Looked up from germline, CDR1 is MNHEY and CDR2 is SMNVEV (reference sequence). In DNA, the CDR3 is TGTGCCAGCAGGTTGGACAGGTTGAACACTGAAGCTTTCTTT. It codes for CASRLDRLNTEAFF.

The rearrangement uses TRBV19 and TRBJ2-1, with D perhaps TRBD2 (6 bases). CDR3 length: 14 residues. The germline CDR1 and CDR2 sequences are LNHDA and SQIVND (reference sequence). Trimming removed 5 bases from V and 6 bases from J, with 14 bases in between. The CDR3 reads CASSGGAGTNEQFF. CDR3 nucleotides: TGTGCCAGTAGTGGAGGGGCTGGGACCAATGAGCAGTTCTTC.

A word on this clone: The junction shows a germline mismatch at one end, possibly a read error. The V gene is TRBV7-9, the J gene TRBJ1-4, with 7 bases aligning to TRBD1. Per germline, CDR1 SEHNR and CDR2 FQNEAQ (reference sequence). This CDR3 is built from 16 residues. CDR3 residues: CSSSLATGPTNEKLFF. Written as DNA, the CDR3 is TGTTCCAGCAGCTTAGCGACAGGGCCAACTAATGAAAAACTGTTTTTT. Supplemented by reference TRBV7-9 and TRBJ1-4, the full variable domain reads DTGVSQNPRHKITKRGQNVTFRCDPISEHNRLYWYRQTLGQGPEFLTYFQNEAQLEKSRLLSDRFSAERPKGSFSTLEIQRTEQGDSAMYLCSSSLATGPTNEKLFFGSGTQLSVL.

This chain links TRBV6-5 with TRBJ2-1, with 10 nucleotides matching TRBD2. Germline-derived CDR1 and CDR2 are MNHEY and SVGAGI. CDR3 length equals 15 residues. J gave up 8 bases and V 2 bases, and 6 bases lay outside the gene matches. The CDR3 bases are TGTGCCAGCAGTTACAACGGACTAGCGGCCCATGAGCAGTTCTTC. Amino acid sequence: CASSYNGLAAHEQFF.